These 8 T cell receptor beta chains were all obtained from the same sample, sequenced in a study of OX40 agonist ivuxolimab in advanced cancers. The data were produced by immunoSEQ multiplex PCR, yet TCRdb's version contains in-frame clones alone and is incomplete. The table shows some 72,000 clones, with 85% to 95% occurring only once. The sequencing used CD4+ or CD8+ T cells sorted from blood, collected in a trial of the OX40 agonist ivuxolimab. These receptors originate from an adult with an advanced solid tumor such as melanoma, head and neck, liver or kidney cancer.

V usage is TRBV11-2 and J usage is TRBJ1-1; D perhaps matches TRBD1 (5 bases). Germline V CDR1 and CDR2: SGHAT, FQNNGV. Trimming took off 3 bases at V and 1 base at J, with 9 bases between the two ends. The CDR3 consists of 14 residues. The CDR3 DNA is TGTGCCAGCAGCTTCCCAGGGTCGAACACTGAAGCTTTCTTT. Protein sequence: CASSFPGSNTEAFF.

The CDR3 DNA reads as TGTGCCAGCAGTGCCCGGGACAGGGTCTATGCAACTAATGAAAAACTGTTTTTT. Its translation is CASSARDRVYATNEKLFF. The chain joins TRBV6-1 to TRBJ1-4, with 9 bases matching TRBD1. The length of the CDR3 is 18 residues. Germline CDR1 MNHNS, CDR2 SASEGT. V gave up 4 bases and J gave up 0 bases; unmatched junction bases: 9.

The V gene is TRBV9, the J gene TRBJ2-1, with D uncertain. The CDR3 is 13 amino acids. Trimming removed 3 bases at V and 4 bases at J, with 8 bases between. CDR1 and CDR2 (germline): SGDLS, YYNGEE. The CDR3 sequence: CASSAPLYNEQFF. The CDR3 DNA reads TGTGCCAGCAGCGCCCCACTTTACAATGAGCAGTTCTTC. The full variable domain, with the rest looked up from reference TRBV9 and TRBJ2-1, is DSGVTQTPKHLITATGQRVTLRCSPRSGDLSVYWYQQSLDQGLQFLIQYYNGEERAKGNILERFSAQQFPDLHSELNLSSLELGDSALYFCASSAPLYNEQFFGPGTRLTVL.

Concerning this clone: One end of the junction varies from germline; a read error may be responsible. V is TRBV7-9 and J is TRBJ2-3; D is unresolved. CDR1 is SEHNR and CDR2 is FQNEAQ in the germline V gene (reference sequence). This CDR3 is built from 19 residues. The CDR3 DNA follows: TGTGCCAGCAGCTCCTCAGTGATCCAGGAGTCGCTCCGAACAGATGCGCAGTATTTT. This codes for CASSSSVIQESLRTDAQYF.

The chain uses TRBV9 and TRBJ2-3; D gene ambiguous. In germline, CDR1 is SGDLS, CDR2 YYNGEE. The V end lost 2 bases, the J end lost 2 bases, and 6 bases lay between the germline ends. CDR3 length: 13 amino acids. The CDR3 coding sequence is TGTGCCAGCAGCGTGTATGTCACAGATACGCAGTATTTT. This translates into CASSVYVTDTQYF.

The chain's CDR3 is CASSLDGYGQPQHF. The CDR3 DNA sequence: TGTGCCAGCAGCTTAGACGGGTACGGCCAGCCCCAGCATTTT. The V and J genes are TRBV7-9 and TRBJ1-5; D uncertain. Germline V gene sequence: CDR1 SEHNR, CDR2 FQNEAQ (reference sequence). The CDR3 length is 14 residues. V was pared by 1 base and J by 7 bases, with 11 bases between.

V usage is TRBV2 and J usage is TRBJ2-1; D is uncertain. There are 14 residues in the CDR3. Germline V CDR1 and CDR2: SNHLY, FYNNEI. The ends were cut back, 8 bases at V and 9 bases at J, with 20 bases in the middle. CDR3 sequence reads: CASDDWVGSGEQFF. CDR3 in DNA: TGTGCCAGCGACGATTGGGTTGGCTCGGGTGAGCAGTTCTTC.

This clone was detected once. DNA for the CDR3: TGTGCCAGCAGCCTGAATCGGGGGGCAGGGGAGACCCAGTACTTC. Protein: CASSLNRGAGETQYF. The chain links TRBV13 to TRBJ2-5; tentative D call: TRBD2 (7 bases). CDR1 is PRHDT, CDR2 FYEKMQ, per germline (reference sequence). V dropped 5 bases and J dropped 5 bases, with 18 bases sitting between them. The CDR3 consists of 15 residues.